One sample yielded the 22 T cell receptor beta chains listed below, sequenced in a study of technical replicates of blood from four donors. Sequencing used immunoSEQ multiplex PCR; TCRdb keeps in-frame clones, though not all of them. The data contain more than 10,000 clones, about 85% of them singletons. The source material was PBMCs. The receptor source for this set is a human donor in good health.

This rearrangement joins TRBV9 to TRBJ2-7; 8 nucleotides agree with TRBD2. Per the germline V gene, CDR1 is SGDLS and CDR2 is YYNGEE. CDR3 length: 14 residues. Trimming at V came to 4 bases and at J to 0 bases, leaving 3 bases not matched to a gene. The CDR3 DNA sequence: TGTGCCAGCAGCCGGACTAGCTCCTCCTACGAGCAGTACTTC. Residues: CASSRTSSSYEQYF. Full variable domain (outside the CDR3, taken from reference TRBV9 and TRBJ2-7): DSGVTQTPKHLITATGQRVTLRCSPRSGDLSVYWYQQSLDQGLQFLIQYYNGEERAKGNILERFSAQQFPDLHSELNLSSLELGDSALYFCASSRTSSSYEQYFGPGTRLTVT.

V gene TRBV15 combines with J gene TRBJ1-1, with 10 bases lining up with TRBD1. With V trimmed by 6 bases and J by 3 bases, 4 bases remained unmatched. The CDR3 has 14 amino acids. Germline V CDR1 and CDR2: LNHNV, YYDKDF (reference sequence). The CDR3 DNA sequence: TGTGCCACCAGTTTGGACAGGGGGTACACTGAAGCTTTCTTT. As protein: CATSLDRGYTEAFF.

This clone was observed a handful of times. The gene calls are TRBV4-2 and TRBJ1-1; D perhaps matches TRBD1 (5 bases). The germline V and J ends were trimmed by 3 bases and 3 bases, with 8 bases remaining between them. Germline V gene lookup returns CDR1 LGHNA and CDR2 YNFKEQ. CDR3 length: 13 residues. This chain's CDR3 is CASSQAGHTEAFF. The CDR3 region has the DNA TGTGCCAGCAGCCAGGCAGGGCACACTGAAGCTTTCTTT.

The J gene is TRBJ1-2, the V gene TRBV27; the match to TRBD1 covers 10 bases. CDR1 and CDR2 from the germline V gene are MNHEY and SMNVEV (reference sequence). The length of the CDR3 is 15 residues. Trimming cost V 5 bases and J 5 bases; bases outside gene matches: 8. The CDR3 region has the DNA TGTGCCAGCAGTCGAAGACAGGGGGCGGAATATGGCTACACCTTC. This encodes CASSRRQGAEYGYTF.

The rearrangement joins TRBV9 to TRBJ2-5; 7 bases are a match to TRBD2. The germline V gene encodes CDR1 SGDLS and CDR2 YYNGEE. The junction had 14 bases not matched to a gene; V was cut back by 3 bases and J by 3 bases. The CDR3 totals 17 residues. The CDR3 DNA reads TGTGCCAGCAGCGCCACCCAAGCCAGGGCGGGGGAAGAGACCCAGTACTTC. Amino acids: CASSATQARAGEETQYF.

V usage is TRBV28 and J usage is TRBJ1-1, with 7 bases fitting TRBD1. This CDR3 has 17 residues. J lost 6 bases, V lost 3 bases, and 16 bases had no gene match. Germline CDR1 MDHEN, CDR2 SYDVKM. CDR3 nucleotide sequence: TGTGCCAGCAGTTTCGGACAGGACAGCCTGGGCCCCGCTGAAGCTTTCTTT. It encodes CASSFGQDSLGPAEAFF.

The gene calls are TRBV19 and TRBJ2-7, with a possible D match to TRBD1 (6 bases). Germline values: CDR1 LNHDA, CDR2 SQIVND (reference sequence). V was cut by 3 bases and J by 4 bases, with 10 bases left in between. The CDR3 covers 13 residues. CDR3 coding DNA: TGTGCCAGTAGTATGGGACAAATTTACGAGCAGTACTTC. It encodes CASSMGQIYEQYF.

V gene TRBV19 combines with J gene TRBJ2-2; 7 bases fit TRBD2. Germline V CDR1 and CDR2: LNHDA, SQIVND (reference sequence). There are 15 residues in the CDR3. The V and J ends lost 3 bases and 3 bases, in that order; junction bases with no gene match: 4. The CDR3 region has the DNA TGTGCCAGTAGTATCCCTAGCGGAGACACCGGGGAGCTGTTTTTT. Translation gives CASSIPSGDTGELFF.

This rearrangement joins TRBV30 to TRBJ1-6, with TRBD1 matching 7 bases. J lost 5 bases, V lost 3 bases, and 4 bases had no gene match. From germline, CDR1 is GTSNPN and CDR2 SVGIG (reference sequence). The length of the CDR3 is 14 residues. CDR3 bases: TGTGCCTGGAGCCGGGACAGCAATAATTCACCCCTCCACTTT. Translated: CAWSRDSNNSPLHF.

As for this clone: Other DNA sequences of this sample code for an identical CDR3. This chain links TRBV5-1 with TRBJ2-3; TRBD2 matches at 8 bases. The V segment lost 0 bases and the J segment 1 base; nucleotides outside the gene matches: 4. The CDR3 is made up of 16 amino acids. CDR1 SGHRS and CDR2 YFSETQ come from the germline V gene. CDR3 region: CASSLELREGTDTQYF. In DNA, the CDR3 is TGCGCCAGCAGCTTGGAGTTGCGGGAGGGCACAGATACGCAGTATTTT.

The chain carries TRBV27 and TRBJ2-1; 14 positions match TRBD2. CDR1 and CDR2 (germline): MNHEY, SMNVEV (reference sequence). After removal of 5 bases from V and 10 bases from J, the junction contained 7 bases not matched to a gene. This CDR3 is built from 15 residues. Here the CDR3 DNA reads TGTGCCAGCAGTCCTGGGACTAGCGGGAGTCTGGAGCAGTTCTTC. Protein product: CASSPGTSGSLEQFF.

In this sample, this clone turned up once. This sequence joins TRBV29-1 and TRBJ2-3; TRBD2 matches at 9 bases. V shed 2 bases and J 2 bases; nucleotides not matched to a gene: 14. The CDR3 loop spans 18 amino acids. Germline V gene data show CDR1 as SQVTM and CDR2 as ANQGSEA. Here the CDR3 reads CSVESQGLTSGHTDTQYF. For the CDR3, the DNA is TGCAGCGTTGAAAGTCAGGGCCTGACTAGCGGACACACAGATACGCAGTATTTT.

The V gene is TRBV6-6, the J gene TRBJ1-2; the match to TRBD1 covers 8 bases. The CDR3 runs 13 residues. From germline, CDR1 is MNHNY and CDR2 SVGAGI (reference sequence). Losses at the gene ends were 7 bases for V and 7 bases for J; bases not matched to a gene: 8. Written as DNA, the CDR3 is TGTGCCAGCACCGAGACAGGGGAACGTGGCTACACCTTC. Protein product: CASTETGERGYTF.

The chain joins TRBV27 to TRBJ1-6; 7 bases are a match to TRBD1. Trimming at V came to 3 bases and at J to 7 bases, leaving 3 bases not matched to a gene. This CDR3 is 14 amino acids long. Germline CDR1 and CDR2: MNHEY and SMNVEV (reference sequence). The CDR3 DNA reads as TGTGCCAGCAGTTTTGTAGGGGGCAATTCACCCCTCCACTTT. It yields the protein CASSFVGGNSPLHF.

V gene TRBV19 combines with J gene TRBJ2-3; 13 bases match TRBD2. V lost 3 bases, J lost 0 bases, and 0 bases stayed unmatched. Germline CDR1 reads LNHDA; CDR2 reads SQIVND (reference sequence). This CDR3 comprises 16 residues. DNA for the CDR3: TGTGCCAGTAGTATGGGACTAGCGGGGAGCACAGATACGCAGTATTTT. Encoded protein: CASSMGLAGSTDTQYF.

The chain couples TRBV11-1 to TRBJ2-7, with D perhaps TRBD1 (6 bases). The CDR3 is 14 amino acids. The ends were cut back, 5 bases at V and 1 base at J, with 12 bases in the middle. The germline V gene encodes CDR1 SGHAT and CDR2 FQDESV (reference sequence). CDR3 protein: CASSPQGPSYEQYF. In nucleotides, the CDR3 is TGTGCCAGCAGCCCCCAGGGGCCTTCCTACGAGCAGTACTTC.

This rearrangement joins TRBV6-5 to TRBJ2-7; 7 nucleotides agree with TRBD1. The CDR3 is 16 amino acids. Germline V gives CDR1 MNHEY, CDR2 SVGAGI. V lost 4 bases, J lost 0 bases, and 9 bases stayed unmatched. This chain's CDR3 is CASSSSPGTVSYEQYF. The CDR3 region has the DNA TGTGCCAGCAGTTCCTCTCCAGGGACAGTCTCCTACGAGCAGTACTTC.

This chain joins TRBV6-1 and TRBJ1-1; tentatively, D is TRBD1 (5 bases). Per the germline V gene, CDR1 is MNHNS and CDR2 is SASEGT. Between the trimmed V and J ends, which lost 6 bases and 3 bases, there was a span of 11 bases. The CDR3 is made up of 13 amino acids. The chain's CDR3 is CASRSTGDTEAFF. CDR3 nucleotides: TGTGCCAGCAGATCCACAGGCGACACTGAAGCTTTCTTT.

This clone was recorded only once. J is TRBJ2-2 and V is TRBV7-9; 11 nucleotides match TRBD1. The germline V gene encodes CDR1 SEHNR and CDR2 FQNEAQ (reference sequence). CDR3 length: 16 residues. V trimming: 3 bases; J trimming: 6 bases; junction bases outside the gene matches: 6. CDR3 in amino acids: CASSFEGTGGAGELFF. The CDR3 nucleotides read TGTGCCAGCAGCTTCGAGGGGACAGGGGGGGCCGGGGAGCTGTTTTTT.

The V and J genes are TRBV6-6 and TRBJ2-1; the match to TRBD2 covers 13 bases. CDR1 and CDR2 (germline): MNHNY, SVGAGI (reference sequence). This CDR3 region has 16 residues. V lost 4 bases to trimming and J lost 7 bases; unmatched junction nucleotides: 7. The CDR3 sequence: CASSSLAGGPLNEQFF. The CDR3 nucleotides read TGTGCCAGCAGTTCACTAGCGGGAGGGCCTTTAAATGAGCAGTTCTTC.

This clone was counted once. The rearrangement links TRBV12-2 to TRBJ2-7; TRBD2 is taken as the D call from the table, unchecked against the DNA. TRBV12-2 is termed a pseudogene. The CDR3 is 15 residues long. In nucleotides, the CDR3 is TGTGCAAGTCCCATTAGGGCTAGCGGGTCCTACGAGCAGTACTTC. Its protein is CASPIRASGSYEQYF.

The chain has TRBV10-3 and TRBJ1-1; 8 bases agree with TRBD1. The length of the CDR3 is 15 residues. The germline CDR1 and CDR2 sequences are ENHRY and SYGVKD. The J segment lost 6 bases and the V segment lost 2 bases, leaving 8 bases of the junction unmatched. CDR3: CAISEAGQGGAEAFF. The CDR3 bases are TGTGCCATCAGTGAGGCTGGACAGGGTGGGGCTGAAGCTTTCTTT.